The sequence of this T cell receptor (beta chain) was determined in a study of OX40 agonist ivuxolimab in advanced cancers. Study-level background: In this cohort, patients received ivuxolimab, an agonistic anti-OX40 (CD134) antibody. Partial responses were seen in three patients, one with hepatocellular carcinoma and two with cutaneous melanoma. Of mixed ages from 23 to 79 and averaging approximately 60 years, the group was around 78% male.

Method: immunoSEQ multiplex PCR; TCRdb's copy keeps in-frame clones and lacks some. The data hold 50,000 or so clones, with over 85% observed a single time. Trimming left V 5 bases short and J 0 bases short, with 8 bases between. CDR1 MDHEN and CDR2 SYDVKM come from the germline V gene. This CDR3 has 14 residues. V usage is TRBV28 and J usage is TRBJ2-1, with D maybe TRBD2 (5 bases). The sample consisted of CD4+ or CD8+ T cells sorted from blood, taken in a trial of the OX40 agonist ivuxolimab. This sequence originates from an adult with an advanced solid tumor such as melanoma, head and neck, liver or kidney cancer. This CDR3 is CASSGSFSYNEQFF. The CDR3 DNA reads TGTGCCAGCAGTGGGAGTTTCTCCTACAATGAGCAGTTCTTC.